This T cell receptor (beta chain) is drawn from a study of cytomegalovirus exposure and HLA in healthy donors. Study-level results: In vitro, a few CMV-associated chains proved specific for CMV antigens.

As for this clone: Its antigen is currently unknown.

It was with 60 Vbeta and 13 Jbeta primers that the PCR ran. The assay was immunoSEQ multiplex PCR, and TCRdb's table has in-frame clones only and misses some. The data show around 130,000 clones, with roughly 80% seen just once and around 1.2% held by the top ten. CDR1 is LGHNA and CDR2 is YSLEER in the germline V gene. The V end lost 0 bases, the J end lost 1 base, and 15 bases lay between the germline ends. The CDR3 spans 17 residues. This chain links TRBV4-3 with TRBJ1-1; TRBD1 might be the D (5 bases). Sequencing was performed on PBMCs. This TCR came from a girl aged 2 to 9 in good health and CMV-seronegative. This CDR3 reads CASSQDWGGTGNTEAFF. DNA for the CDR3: TGCGCCAGCAGCCAAGATTGGGGGGGGACGGGGAACACTGAAGCTTTCTTT.